One and the same sample provided the 18 T cell receptor beta chains below, sequenced in a study of blood T cell repertoires in COVID-19. Assay used: immunoSEQ multiplex PCR; TCRdb lists only in-frame clones, some missing. This sample carries fewer than 400,000 clones, 92% of them seen once, and the ten largest clones take roughly 18%. The sequenced sample consisted of PBMCs or T cells enriched from blood (not recorded which). The source of these receptors is a woman in her 30s who had recovered from COVID-19.

The rearrangement uses TRBV18 and TRBJ1-6; 9 positions match TRBD1. Trimming at V came to 3 bases and at J to 9 bases, leaving 6 bases not matched to a gene. Germline CDR1 KGHSH, CDR2 LQKENI. This CDR3 spans 15 amino acids. The CDR3 sequence: CASSPQGQGTSPLHF. The CDR3, as DNA: TGTGCCAGCTCACCCCAGGGACAGGGTACTTCACCCCTCCACTTT.

The chain carries TRBV12-3 or TRBV12-4 and TRBJ2-7; TRBD1 matches at 7 bases. There are 13 residues in the CDR3. With 7 bases clipped from V and 0 bases from J, the junction kept 3 bases outside the gene matches. CDR3 DNA sequence: TGTGCCAGCACCCGGACAGGCTCCTACGAGCAGTACTTC. Protein sequence: CASTRTGSYEQYF.

The chain uses TRBV10-1 and TRBJ1-5; D might be TRBD1 (6 bases). The CDR3 has 16 residues. Trimming took off 4 bases at V and 4 bases at J, with 17 bases between the two ends. Germline lookup yields CDR1 WNHNN and CDR2 SYGVQD (reference sequence). The CDR3 loop is CASSGRETGKNQPQHF. In DNA form, the CDR3 reads TGCGCCAGCAGTGGCCGGGAAACAGGGAAAAATCAGCCCCAGCATTTT.

V and J are TRBV27 and TRBJ2-2; 7 bases fit TRBD2. The CDR3 has 14 amino acids. The J segment lost 6 bases and the V segment lost 5 bases, leaving 6 bases of the junction unmatched. Germline V lookup: CDR1 MNHEY, CDR2 SMNVEV (reference sequence). The DNA for the CDR3 is TGTGCCAGCAGTGCAAGGACTAGTTCCGGGGAGCTGTTTTTT. Translation: CASSARTSSGELFF.

The CDR3: CASAARDRGLSPLHF. CDR3 DNA: TGTGCCAGCGCCGCCCGGGACAGGGGGCTTTCACCCCTCCACTTT. The rearrangement uses TRBV2 and TRBJ1-6; TRBD1 aligns across 12 bases. Germline lookup yields CDR1 SNHLY and CDR2 FYNNEI. V shed 8 bases and J 9 bases; nucleotides not matched to a gene: 8. The CDR3 loop spans 15 amino acids.

The chain is built from TRBV15 and TRBJ2-1, with 8 nucleotides matching TRBD1. Per the germline V gene, CDR1 is LNHNV and CDR2 is YYDKDF (reference sequence). Losses at the gene ends were 2 bases for V and 7 bases for J; bases not matched to a gene: 7. This CDR3 contains 15 residues. CDR3: CATSRSDRDRNEQFF. The CDR3 DNA is TGTGCCACCAGCAGATCTGACAGGGACAGGAATGAGCAGTTCTTC.

The V gene is TRBV7-2, the J gene TRBJ2-1; 7 bases line up with TRBD2. Germline values: CDR1 SGHTA, CDR2 FQGNSA. The CDR3 spans 13 residues. With V trimmed by 6 bases and J by 7 bases, 6 bases remained unmatched. The CDR3 region has the DNA TGTGCCAGCAGTTCTAGCGGTTGGAATGAGCAGTTCTTC. Amino acid sequence: CASSSSGWNEQFF.

This clone was counted once. The chain combines TRBV18 with TRBJ1-6; a possible D gene is TRBD1 (5 bases). This CDR3 comprises 15 residues. CDR1 is KGHSH and CDR2 is LQKENI in the germline V gene. The germline V and J ends were trimmed by 6 bases and 1 base, with 10 bases remaining between them. CDR3 residues: CASSGQGSYNSPLHF. The CDR3 bases are TGTGCCAGCTCTGGCCAGGGTTCCTATAATTCACCCCTCCACTTT.

The DNA of the CDR3 is TGTGCCAGCAGCTCCGTTTCGGGGGAGGGGCGCGTCTATGGCTACACCTTC. This gives the protein CASSSVSGEGRVYGYTF. The gene calls are TRBV5-6 and TRBJ1-2; tentative D call: TRBD1 (5 bases). This CDR3 has 17 residues. Per the germline V gene, CDR1 is SGHDT and CDR2 is YYEEEE. V shed 3 bases and J shed 4 bases, with 22 bases lying between them. The whole variable domain, filled in from reference TRBV5-6 and TRBJ1-2, reads DAGVTQSPTHLIKTRGQQVTLRCSPKSGHDTVSWYQQALGQGPQFIFQYYEEEERQRGNFPDRFSGHQFPNYSSELNVNALLLGDSALYLCASSSVSGEGRVYGYTFGSGTRLTVV.

A note on this clone: The same CDR3 also results from other DNA sequences found in this sample. The chain recombines TRBV30 with TRBJ2-5; no clear D gene. The germline gives CDR1 GTSNPN, CDR2 SVGIG (reference sequence). This CDR3 is 13 amino acids long. Trimming stripped 0 bases from V and 5 bases from J, with 10 bases between. The DNA of the CDR3 is TGTGCCTGGAGTGTACCAGGCAGGGAGACCCAGTACTTC. Its protein is CAWSVPGRETQYF.

The rearrangement joins TRBV3-1 (or the pseudogene TRBV3-2) to TRBJ1-5; no clear D. Germline V lookup: CDR1 LGHDT, CDR2 YNNKEL (reference sequence). V dropped 1 base and J dropped 8 bases, with 12 bases sitting between them. The CDR3 length is 14 residues. The CDR3 DNA follows: TGTGCCAGCAGCCAAGGGCGCGGTTCGGAGCCCCAGCATTTT. It codes for CASSQGRGSEPQHF.

The V call is TRBV13, the J call TRBJ2-7; 11 bases are a match to TRBD2. Germline V gene lookup returns CDR1 PRHDT and CDR2 FYEKMQ (reference sequence). Germline trimming cut 1 base from V and 0 bases from J; bases unmatched to any gene: 8. CDR3 length: 18 residues. CDR3 in amino acids: CASSLEAGTSGLSYEQYF. The CDR3 DNA follows: TGTGCCAGCAGCTTAGAGGCCGGGACTAGCGGCCTCTCCTACGAGCAGTACTTC.

This clone was counted once. The CDR3 is CASSYAGQGGNQPQHF. The CDR3 coding sequence is TGCGCCAGCAGCTACGCGGGACAGGGGGGCAATCAGCCCCAGCATTTT. V gene TRBV4-1 combines with J gene TRBJ1-5; 11 bases fit TRBD1. CDR3 length equals 16 residues. Trimming took 5 bases from V and 2 from J; bases not matched to a gene: 5. Germline CDR1 is MGHRA and CDR2 is YSYEKL.

J is TRBJ2-1 and V is TRBV2; 10 positions agree with TRBD2. The CDR3 sequence is 16 residues long. The V segment lost 1 base and the J segment 5 bases; nucleotides outside the gene matches: 5. Per germline, CDR1 SNHLY and CDR2 FYNNEI. The CDR3: CASSEVLAGVNNEQFF. In nucleotides, the CDR3 is TGTGCCAGCAGTGAAGTGCTAGCGGGAGTAAACAATGAGCAGTTCTTC.

The chain recombines TRBV7-3 with TRBJ2-3; 10 bases match TRBD2. Germline CDR1 SGHTA, CDR2 FQGTGA. Trimming removed 0 bases from V and 1 base from J; junction bases left unmatched: 4. This CDR3 is 17 amino acids long. The DNA of the CDR3 is TGTGCCAGCAGCTTAACCGGGCTAGCGGGAGGCACAGATACGCAGTATTTT. Its protein is CASSLTGLAGGTDTQYF.

The chain is built from TRBV11-2 and TRBJ2-7; 7 bases are shared with TRBD1. The CDR3 contains 14 residues. Germline V gene lookup returns CDR1 SGHAT and CDR2 FQNNGV. Trimming removed 5 bases from V and 3 bases from J; junction bases left unmatched: 7. CDR3 amino acids: CASSPEGQNYEQYF. The CDR3 DNA reads as TGTGCCAGCAGCCCAGAGGGACAGAACTACGAGCAGTACTTC.

J is TRBJ1-4 and V is TRBV29-1; D is uncertain. The CDR3 is 12 amino acids. Trimming shortened V by 7 bases and J by 8 bases, and 14 bases separated the two germline ends. Germline V gene data show CDR1 as SQVTM and CDR2 as ANQGSEA. The CDR3 region is CSGARGEEKLFF. The CDR3 nucleotides read TGCAGCGGAGCCCGCGGGGAGGAAAAACTGTTTTTT.

This chain joins TRBV7-2 and TRBJ2-7; TRBD1 matches 9 bases. J gave up 5 bases and V 0 bases, and 5 bases lay outside the gene matches. The CDR3 totals 15 residues. Germline-derived CDR1 and CDR2 are SGHTA and FQGNSA. The chain's CDR3 is CASSLALGQGNEQYF. The CDR3 DNA sequence: TGTGCCAGCAGCTTAGCCTTGGGACAGGGTAACGAGCAGTACTTC.